This is a list of T cell receptor beta chains from one sample in a study of Graves' ophthalmopathy and Graves' hyperthyroidism. One entry per CDR3 protein, called by TCRdb with MiXCR from the multiplex PCR reads. The sample carries a few hundred thousand distinct CDR3 sequences, under 40% recorded once. The sequenced material came from peripheral blood or thyroid tissue (not recorded which). Receptors were obtained from an adult man with Graves' hyperthyroidism. Each CDR3 is given with its conserved first and last residue. A D gene is named only where the DNA matches it firmly. Size tells how often a clone was seen (once, few, many) or the class of an expanded clone, and some rows leave it out.

d_gene | j_gene | abundance | v_gene | CDR3nt | CDR3aa
- | TRBJ1-1 | many | TRBV12-3/TRBV12-4 | TGTGCCATCATTTTCAGGGGAGCCACTGAAGCTTTCTTT | CAIIFRGATEAFF
- | TRBJ1-5 | - | TRBV18 | TGTGCCAGCTCACCTCCCGCGGGTAGCAATCAGCCCCAGCATTTT | CASSPPAGSNQPQHF
- | TRBJ2-7 | many | TRBV7-8 | TGTGCCAGCAGCTTGGGGACACCGAATTACGAGCAGTACTTC | CASSLGTPNYEQYF
- | TRBJ2-7 | - | TRBV25-1 | TGTGCCAGCAGTCCCCGGGGCAGGGATTACGAGCAGTACTTC | CASSPRGRDYEQYF
- | TRBJ1-2 | - | TRBV29-1 | TGCAGCGTTGCCGGGGGGGGTCACTATGGCTACACCTTC | CSVAGGGHYGYTF
TRBD1 | TRBJ2-3 | few | TRBV24-1 | TGTGCCACCAGTGATCCCGGACAGGGAGGAACAGATACGCAGTATTTT | CATSDPGQGGTDTQYF
TRBD2 | TRBJ2-2 | many | TRBV9 | TGTGCCAGCAGTCCGGGACTAGCGGAGTACACCGGGGAGCTGTTTTTT | CASSPGLAEYTGELFF
TRBD1 | TRBJ1-2 | - | TRBV29-1 | TGCACCGTGACAGGGGATGGCTACACCTTC | CTVTGDGYTF
- | TRBJ2-7 | - | TRBV24-1 | TGTGCCACCAGTGATTTGGACAGCGAGCAGTACTTC | CATSDLDSEQYF
- | TRBJ2-7 | many | TRBV19 | TGTGCCAGTAGTATATCTGGGAGCGAGCAGTACTTC | CASSISGSEQYF
- | TRBJ1-1 | many | TRBV12-3/TRBV12-4 | TGTGCCAGCAGTTTAAGGGGACCTGAAGCTTTCTTT | CASSLRGPEAFF
- | TRBJ2-5 | - | TRBV7-9 | TGTGCCAGCAGCTACTATTCGGGACAAATCCGAGAGACCCAGTACTTC | CASSYYSGQIRETQYF